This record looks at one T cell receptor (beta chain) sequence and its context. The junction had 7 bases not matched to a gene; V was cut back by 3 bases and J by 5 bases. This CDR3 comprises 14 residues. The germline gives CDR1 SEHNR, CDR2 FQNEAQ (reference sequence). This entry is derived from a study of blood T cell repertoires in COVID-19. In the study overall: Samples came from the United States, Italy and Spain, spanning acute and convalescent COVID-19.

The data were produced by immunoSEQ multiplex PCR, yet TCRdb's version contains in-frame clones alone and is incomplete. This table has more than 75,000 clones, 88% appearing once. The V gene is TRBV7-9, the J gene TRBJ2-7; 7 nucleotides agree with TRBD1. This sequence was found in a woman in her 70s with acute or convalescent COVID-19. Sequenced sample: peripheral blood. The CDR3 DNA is TGTGCCAGCAGCTTGGACACAGGGGCGGACGAGCAGTACTTC. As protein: CASSLDTGADEQYF.